These 21 T cell receptor beta chains originate from one sample sequenced in a study of post-analysis software for immune sequencing data (dated by TCRdb to between 2014 and 2017). What the authors observed across the whole study: Patients showed significantly higher frequencies than controls for roughly five TRBV segments, among them TRBV5-6, TRBV5-1 and TRBV20-1.

No antigens are known for them. The library was prepared using PCR. Sequencing was carried out with an Illumina HiSeq 2500. To reduce PCR and sequencing biases, unique molecular identifiers were built into the TCR beta cDNA libraries. TCRdb's own reprocessing of the public reads used fastp at Q25 and MiXCR and kept productive beta chains. CDR3 protein duplicates are merged, each entry listing the most common genes and DNA. Across this sample there are about 760,000 distinct CDR3 sequences, with roughly 29% seen only once. The ten biggest clones cover approximately 0.55% of the sample. Sequencing used blood. The receptor source for this set is a girl between 10 and 17 years old with multiple sclerosis.

The table lists this clonotype with a count of one. Relative to the germline gene, one junction end is altered; a read error may explain this. The chain is built from TRBV10-1 and TRBJ2-1; D is possibly TRBD1 or TRBD2 (6 bases each). Germline V gives CDR1 WNHNN, CDR2 SYGVQD (reference sequence). CDR3 length: 14 residues. This CDR3 is CTSSDAGHRNEQFF. The CDR3 DNA is TGCACCAGCAGTGACGCGGGACACCGCAATGAGCAGTTCTTC.

V and J are TRBV18 and TRBJ2-7, with D perhaps being TRBD1 or TRBD2 (6 bases each). Germline CDR1 KGHSH, CDR2 LQKENI. This CDR3 has 13 amino acids. V was cut by 3 bases and J by 5 bases, with 11 bases left in between. The CDR3, as DNA: TGTGCCAGCTCACCGGCAGGGGAGGACGAGCAGTACTTC. This sequence encodes CASSPAGEDEQYF.

V usage is TRBV29-1 and J usage is TRBJ1-4; D ambiguous. Trimming took off 4 bases at V and 8 bases at J, with 20 bases between the two ends. The CDR3 is made up of 15 amino acids. CDR1 and CDR2 (germline): SQVTM, ANQGSEA. This CDR3 reads CSVVPPRGLREKLFF. The CDR3 DNA reads TGCAGCGTTGTTCCTCCGAGAGGGTTAAGGGAAAAACTGTTTTTT.

This rearrangement joins TRBV20-1 to TRBJ2-7; the D gene is possibly TRBD1 (5 bases). CDR1 DFQATT and CDR2 SNEGSKA come from the germline V gene (reference sequence). The CDR3 is 15 residues long. With 0 bases removed from V and 0 bases from J, the gap between germline ends came to 12 bases. For the CDR3, the DNA is TGCAGTGCTAGAGATACAGGCTATAGCTCCTACGAGCAGTACTTC. It is translated as CSARDTGYSSYEQYF.

V usage is TRBV6-6 and J usage is TRBJ2-7; TRBD2 aligns across 12 bases. V shed 6 bases and J 5 bases; nucleotides not matched to a gene: 11. Germline CDR1 is MNHNY and CDR2 is SVGAGI (reference sequence). The CDR3 sequence is 16 residues long. In DNA, the CDR3 is TGTGCCAGCAGCTCGAGGACTAGCGGGATTGTTGACGAGCAGTACTTC. Translation gives CASSSRTSGIVDEQYF.

This clonotype has a handful of counts. V gene TRBV5-1 combines with J gene TRBJ2-7; D is perhaps TRBD2 (5 bases). The germline V and J ends were trimmed by 0 bases and 3 bases, with 10 bases remaining between them. The CDR3 loop spans 14 amino acids. Germline-derived CDR1 and CDR2 are SGHRS and YFSETQ. For the CDR3, the DNA is TGCGCCAGCAGCTTGGAACCTAGCCGCTACGAGCAGTACTTC. Its protein product is CASSLEPSRYEQYF.

This clonotype was seen more than once but under ten times. This sequence joins TRBV14 and TRBJ2-7; D is possibly TRBD1 or TRBD2 (5 bases each). This CDR3 region has 12 residues. Germline V gene lookup returns CDR1 SGHDN and CDR2 FVKESK. Trimming stripped 4 bases from V and 7 bases from J, with 11 bases between. CDR3 DNA sequence: TGTGCCAGCAGCCGGCAGTGGGGGGAGCAGTACTTC. Amino acids: CASSRQWGEQYF.

CDR3 in amino acids: CASNTRVWGETQYF. In DNA form, the CDR3 reads TGTGCCAGCAACACCAGGGTTTGGGGAGAGACCCAGTACTTC. The chain combines TRBV27 with TRBJ2-7, with a tentative D call TRBD1 (5 bases). The last part of the DNA fits TRBJ2-5 better; the J call may be wrong. Per the germline V gene, CDR1 is MNHEY and CDR2 is SMNVEV (reference sequence). This CDR3 comprises 14 residues.

V usage is TRBV28 and J usage is TRBJ1-4; TRBD1 matches at 9 bases. V lost 6 bases to trimming and J lost 8 bases; unmatched junction nucleotides: 13. The CDR3 totals 16 residues. In germline, CDR1 is MDHEN, CDR2 SYDVKM. The DNA of the CDR3 is TGTGCCAGCAGCCGAACCAGGACAGGGGTGGAGGAAAAACTGTTTTTT. This sequence encodes CASSRTRTGVEEKLFF.

The genes are TRBV12-3 or TRBV12-4 and TRBJ1-6, with D possibly being TRBD1 (5 bases). This CDR3 has 15 amino acids. V dropped 3 bases and J dropped 7 bases, with 13 bases sitting between them. In DNA form, the CDR3 reads TGTGCCAGCAGTTTCGCAAGGGGCCTGAATTCACCCCTCCACTTT. Its translation: CASSFARGLNSPLHF.

The V call is TRBV12-3 or TRBV12-4, the J call TRBJ2-1; D is undetermined. Trimming took 1 base from V and 12 from J, leaving 7 bases between them. The CDR3 has 11 residues. This chain's CDR3 is CASSLGYRQFF. For the CDR3, the DNA is TGTGCCAGCAGTTTAGGTTATAGGCAGTTCTTC.

This clonotype has just a few counts. The chain employs TRBV9 and TRBJ2-1; 7 bases are a match to TRBD2. This CDR3 has 16 residues. The V segment lost 4 bases and the J segment 8 bases; nucleotides outside the gene matches: 15. Germline V gene lookup returns CDR1 SGDLS and CDR2 YYNGEE. The CDR3 reads CASSSRWGEGRDEQFF. The CDR3 DNA sequence: TGTGCCAGCAGCTCCCGGTGGGGGGAGGGACGAGATGAGCAGTTCTTC.

The rearrangement uses TRBV5-1 and TRBJ2-7; D may match TRBD1 or TRBD2 (5 bases each). The CDR3 is made up of 13 amino acids. Germline lookup yields CDR1 SGHRS and CDR2 YFSETQ. Trimming pared 4 bases from V and 3 bases from J, leaving 11 bases between. The CDR3 DNA reads TGCGCCAGCAGCGCCCTGAGGGGCTACGAGCAGTACTTC. Translated, it gives CASSALRGYEQYF.

V usage is TRBV14 and J usage is TRBJ2-1; the match to TRBD1 covers 8 bases. Trimming removed 0 bases from V and 5 bases from J; junction bases left unmatched: 6. The CDR3 is made up of 16 amino acids. Germline V gene data show CDR1 as SGHDN and CDR2 as FVKESK. As DNA, the CDR3 is TGTGCCAGCAGCCAAGAACCTGGACAGGGAGACAATGAGCAGTTCTTC. It translates to CASSQEPGQGDNEQFF.

This clonotype has more than one count but fewer than ten. The chain recombines TRBV5-1 with TRBJ1-2, with D unclear. CDR3 length: 15 amino acids. Germline assignment: CDR1 SGHRS and CDR2 YFSETQ. Trimming took off 0 bases at V and 4 bases at J, with 13 bases between the two ends. In DNA form, the CDR3 reads TGCGCCAGCAGCTTGGGGCCAGCGATTACCTATGGCTACACCTTC. Protein: CASSLGPAITYGYTF.

V and J are TRBV27 and TRBJ2-5; D perhaps matches TRBD2 (7 bases). Trimming stripped 2 bases from V and 5 bases from J, with 15 bases between. Germline V CDR1 and CDR2: MNHEY, SMNVEV (reference sequence). There are 15 residues in the CDR3. This CDR3 reads CASSLQIGGGETQYF. CDR3 bases: TGTGCCAGCAGTTTACAGATAGGGGGGGGGGAGACCCAGTACTTC.

With respect to this clonotype: The junction does not match germline at one end; this may be a read error. The chain links TRBV7-9 to TRBJ2-7; D perhaps matches TRBD1 (5 bases). In germline, CDR1 is SEHNR, CDR2 FQNEAQ (reference sequence). The CDR3 has 12 residues. The CDR3 DNA reads TGTGCCAGCGGGGCCGAGTCCTACGTGCAGTACTTC. It specifies CASGAESYVQYF.

Many counts were recorded for this clonotype. The chain has TRBV5-1 and TRBJ1-2; D is ambiguous. V lost 4 bases and J lost 6, with 19 bases in between. The CDR3 sequence is 15 residues long. Per the germline V gene, CDR1 is SGHRS and CDR2 is YFSETQ. The CDR3 region is CASSPGGGRPDGYTF. CDR3 coding DNA: TGCGCCAGCAGCCCGGGAGGCGGCAGGCCGGATGGCTACACCTTC.

The rearrangement uses TRBV27 and TRBJ2-2, with 8 positions matching TRBD1. The ends lost 6 bases at V and 5 bases at J; junction bases unmatched: 5. Germline CDR1 is MNHEY and CDR2 is SMNVEV (reference sequence). There are 14 residues in the CDR3. In DNA, the CDR3 is TGTGCCAGCAGGAGGACAGGGAGTACCGGGGAGCTGTTTTTT. Its translation: CASRRTGSTGELFF.

This clonotype has only a few counts. This chain joins TRBV24-1 and TRBJ1-2; D remains unclear. There are 17 residues in the CDR3. Germline loops: CDR1 KGHDR, CDR2 SFDVKD. V lost 3 bases and J lost 4, with 20 bases in between. The CDR3 DNA is TGTGCCACCAGTGATAGAGGATCGAGCCAGACCCCCTATGGCTACACCTTC. Amino acid sequence: CATSDRGSSQTPYGYTF.

This clonotype was recorded at least ten times. This sequence joins TRBV6-2 or TRBV6-3 and TRBJ2-1; perhaps TRBD2 as D (7 bases). CDR1 MNHEY and CDR2 SVGEGT come from the germline V gene. V was clipped by 5 bases and J by 8 bases, with 13 bases between them. The CDR3 spans 13 residues. The CDR3 DNA sequence: TGTGCCAGCAGTGTGAGAGGGGGGGATGAGCAGTTCTTC. Translated, it gives CASSVRGGDEQFF.